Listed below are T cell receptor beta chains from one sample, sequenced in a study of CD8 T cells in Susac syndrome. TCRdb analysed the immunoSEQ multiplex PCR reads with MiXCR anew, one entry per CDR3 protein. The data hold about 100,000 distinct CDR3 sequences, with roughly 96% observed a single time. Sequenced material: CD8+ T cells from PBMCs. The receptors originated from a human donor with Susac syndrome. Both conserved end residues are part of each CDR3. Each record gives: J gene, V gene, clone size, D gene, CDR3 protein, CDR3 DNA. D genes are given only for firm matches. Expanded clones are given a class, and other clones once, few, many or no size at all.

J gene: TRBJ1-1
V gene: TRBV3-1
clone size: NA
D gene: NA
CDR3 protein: CASSPTAAPNTEAFF
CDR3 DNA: TGTGCCAGCAGCCCCACGGCTGCGCCGAACACTGAAGCTTTCTTT

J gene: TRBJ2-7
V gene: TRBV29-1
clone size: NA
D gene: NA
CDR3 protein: CSVENPRRRDEQYF
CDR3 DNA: TGCAGCGTTGAAAACCCCCGCCGCAGGGACGAGCAGTACTTC

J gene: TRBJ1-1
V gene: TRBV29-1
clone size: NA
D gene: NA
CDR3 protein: CSGGDREAFF
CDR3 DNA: TGCAGCGGGGGAGACAGGGAAGCTTTCTTT

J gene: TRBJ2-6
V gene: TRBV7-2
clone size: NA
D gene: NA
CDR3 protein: CASSLARAGANVLTF
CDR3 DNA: TGTGCCAGCAGCTTAGCCCGGGCTGGGGCCAACGTCCTGACTTTC

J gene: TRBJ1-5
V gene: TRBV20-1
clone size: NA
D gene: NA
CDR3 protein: CSANSRSGNQPQHF
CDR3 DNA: TGCAGTGCGAACAGCCGCAGCGGCAATCAGCCCCAGCATTTT

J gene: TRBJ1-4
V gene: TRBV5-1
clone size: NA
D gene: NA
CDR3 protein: CASSLADFRDEKLFF
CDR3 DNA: TGCGCCAGCAGCTTGGCCGACTTTCGGGATGAAAAACTGTTTTTT

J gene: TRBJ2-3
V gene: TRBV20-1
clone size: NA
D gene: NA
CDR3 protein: CSASGSPDTQYF
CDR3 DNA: TGCAGTGCTAGTGGTAGCCCAGATACGCAGTATTTT

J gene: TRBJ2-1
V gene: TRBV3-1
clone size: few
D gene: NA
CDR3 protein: CASSQDNEQFF
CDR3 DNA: TGTGCCAGCAGCCAAGATAATGAGCAGTTCTTC

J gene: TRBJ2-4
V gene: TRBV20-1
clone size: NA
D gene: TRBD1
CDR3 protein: CSVTDRVLAKNIQYF
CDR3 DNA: TGCAGTGTGACCGACAGGGTGCTTGCCAAAAACATTCAGTACTTC

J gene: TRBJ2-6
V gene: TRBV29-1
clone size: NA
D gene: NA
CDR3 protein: CSVNMENAPANVLTF
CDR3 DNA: TGCAGCGTTAACATGGAGAACGCACCGGCCAACGTCCTGACTTTC

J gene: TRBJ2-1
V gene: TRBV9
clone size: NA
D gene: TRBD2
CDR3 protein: CASSVTAGSYNEQFF
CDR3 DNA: TGTGCCAGCAGCGTCACAGCGGGATCTTACAATGAGCAGTTCTTC

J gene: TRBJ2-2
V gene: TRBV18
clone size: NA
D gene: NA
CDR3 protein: CASSPRTGQNTGELFF
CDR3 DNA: TGTGCCAGCTCACCACGGACCGGACAGAACACCGGGGAGCTGTTTTTT

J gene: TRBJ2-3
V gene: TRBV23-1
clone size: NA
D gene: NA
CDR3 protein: CASSQHRVIADTQYF
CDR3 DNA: TGCGCCAGCAGTCAGCACAGGGTAATAGCAGATACGCAGTATTTT

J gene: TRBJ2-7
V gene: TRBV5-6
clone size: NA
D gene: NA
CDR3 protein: CASSLGPRGRSYEQYF
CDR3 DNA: TGTGCCAGCAGCTTGGGCCCCCGGGGGCGTTCCTACGAGCAGTACTTC

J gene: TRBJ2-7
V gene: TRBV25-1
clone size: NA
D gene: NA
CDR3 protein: CASSEADYSYEQYF
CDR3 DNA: TGTGCCAGCAGTGAAGCGGATTACTCCTACGAGCAGTACTTC

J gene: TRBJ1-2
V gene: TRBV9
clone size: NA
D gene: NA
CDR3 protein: CASSGLYGYTF
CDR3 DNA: TGTGCCAGCAGCGGGCTCTATGGCTACACCTTC

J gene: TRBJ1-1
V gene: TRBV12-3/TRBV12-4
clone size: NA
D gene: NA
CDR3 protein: CASSTHTEAFF
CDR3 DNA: TGTGCCAGCAGTACTCACACTGAAGCTTTCTTT

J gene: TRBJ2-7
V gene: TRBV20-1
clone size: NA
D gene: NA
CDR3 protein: CSASVLIYSYEQYF
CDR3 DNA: TGCAGTGCTAGTGTACTTATATACTCCTACGAGCAGTACTTC

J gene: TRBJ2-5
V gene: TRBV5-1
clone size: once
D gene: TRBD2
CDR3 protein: CASSPVSGTSGETQYF
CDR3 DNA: TGCGCCAGCAGCCCCGTCTCCGGGACTAGTGGGGAGACCCAGTACTTC

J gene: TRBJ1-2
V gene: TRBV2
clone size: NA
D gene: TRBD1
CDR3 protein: CASSDQGAWNYGYTF
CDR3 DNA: TGTGCCAGCAGCGACCAGGGGGCCTGGAACTATGGCTACACCTTC

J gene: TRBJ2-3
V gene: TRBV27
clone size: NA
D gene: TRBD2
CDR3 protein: CASRALAIASGAQYF
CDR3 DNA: TGTGCCAGCAGGGCACTAGCGATAGCTTCCGGGGCGCAGTATTTT

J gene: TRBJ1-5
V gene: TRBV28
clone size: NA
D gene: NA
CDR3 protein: CASRDGTPLGQPQHF
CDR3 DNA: TGTGCCAGCCGGGACGGGACGCCCCTGGGGCAGCCCCAGCATTTT

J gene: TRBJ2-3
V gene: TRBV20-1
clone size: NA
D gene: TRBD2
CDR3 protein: CSARSRPSGVTDTQYF
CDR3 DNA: TGCAGTGCTAGATCCCGACCTAGCGGGGTCACAGATACGCAGTATTTT

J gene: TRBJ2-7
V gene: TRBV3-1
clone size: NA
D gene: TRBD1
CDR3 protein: CASSPSTGVEQYF
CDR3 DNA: TGTGCCAGCAGCCCCTCAACAGGGGTCGAGCAGTACTTC

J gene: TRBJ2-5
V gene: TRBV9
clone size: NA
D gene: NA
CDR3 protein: CASSPSPASQETQYF
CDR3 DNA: TGTGCCAGCAGCCCCTCGCCGGCTTCCCAAGAGACCCAGTACTTC

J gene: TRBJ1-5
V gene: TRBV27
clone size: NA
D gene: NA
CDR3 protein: CASSLAGPQPQHF
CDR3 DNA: TGTGCCAGCAGCTTAGCAGGGCCTCAGCCCCAGCATTTT

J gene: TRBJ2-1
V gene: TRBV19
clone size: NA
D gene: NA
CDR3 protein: CASSTSLGEEQFF
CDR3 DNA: TGTGCCAGTAGTACTTCGCTGGGGGAAGAGCAGTTCTTC

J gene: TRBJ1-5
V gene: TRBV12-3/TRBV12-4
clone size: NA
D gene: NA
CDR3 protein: CASSPGTGPRSQHF
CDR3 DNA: TGTGCCAGCAGTCCCGGGACGGGCCCTAGGTCCCAGCATTTT

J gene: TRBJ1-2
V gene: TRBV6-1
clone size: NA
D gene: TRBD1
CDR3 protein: CASSESWDRPYGYTF
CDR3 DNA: TGTGCCAGCAGTGAGTCTTGGGACAGGCCCTATGGCTACACCTTC

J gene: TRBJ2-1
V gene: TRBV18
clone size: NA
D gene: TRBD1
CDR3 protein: CASSLRTGYNEQFF
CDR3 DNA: TGTGCCAGCTCATTACGGACAGGCTACAATGAGCAGTTCTTC

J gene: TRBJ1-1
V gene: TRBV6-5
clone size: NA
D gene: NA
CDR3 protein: CASSYGGLMYTEAFF
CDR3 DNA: TGTGCCAGCAGTTACGGCGGGCTGATGTACACTGAAGCTTTCTTT

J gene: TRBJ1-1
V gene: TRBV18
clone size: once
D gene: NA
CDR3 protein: CASSPKTGTLNTEAFF
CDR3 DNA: TGTGCCAGCTCACCAAAGACAGGCACATTGAACACTGAAGCTTTCTTT

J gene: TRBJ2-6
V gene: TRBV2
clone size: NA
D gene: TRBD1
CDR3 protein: CASRGQQDGANVLTF
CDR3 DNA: TGTGCCAGCAGGGGACAGCAGGATGGGGCCAACGTCCTGACTTTC

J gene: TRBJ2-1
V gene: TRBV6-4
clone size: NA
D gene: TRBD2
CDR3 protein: CASSRTSGGGNEQFF
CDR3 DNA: TGTGCCAGCAGCCGGACTAGCGGGGGTGGCAATGAGCAGTTCTTC

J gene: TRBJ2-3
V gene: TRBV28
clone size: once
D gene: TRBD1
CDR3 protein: CASTLDRPSTDTQYF
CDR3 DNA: TGTGCCAGCACCCTGGACAGGCCAAGCACAGATACGCAGTATTTT

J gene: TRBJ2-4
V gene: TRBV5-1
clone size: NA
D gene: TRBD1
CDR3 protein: CASSLGTGNIQYF
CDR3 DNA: TGCGCCAGCAGCTTAGGGACAGGAAACATTCAGTACTTC

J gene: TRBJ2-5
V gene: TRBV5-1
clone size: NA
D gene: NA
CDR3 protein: CASSFGKTQYF
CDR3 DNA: TGCGCCAGCAGCTTTGGGAAGACCCAGTACTTC

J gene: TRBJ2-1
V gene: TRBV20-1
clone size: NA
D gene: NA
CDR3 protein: CSARDSASYNEQFF
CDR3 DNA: TGCAGTGCTAGAGATTCGGCATCCTACAATGAGCAGTTCTTC

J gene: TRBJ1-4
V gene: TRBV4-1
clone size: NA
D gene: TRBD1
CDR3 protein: CASSQEGTDEFEKLFF
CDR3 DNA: TGCGCCAGCAGCCAAGAGGGGACAGACGAATTTGAAAAACTGTTTTTT

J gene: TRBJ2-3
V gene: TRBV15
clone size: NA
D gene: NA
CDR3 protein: CATSARTQSTDTQYF
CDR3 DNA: TGTGCCACCAGCGCCCGGACACAGAGCACAGATACGCAGTATTTT

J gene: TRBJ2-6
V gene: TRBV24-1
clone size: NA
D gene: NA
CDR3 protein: CATSARGSGANVLTF
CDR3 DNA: TGTGCCACCAGTGCCCGAGGGTCTGGGGCCAACGTCCTGACTTTC

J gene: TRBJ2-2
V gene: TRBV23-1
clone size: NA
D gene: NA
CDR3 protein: CASSRVANTGELFF
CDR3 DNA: TGCGCCAGCAGTCGAGTCGCGAACACCGGGGAGCTGTTTTTT

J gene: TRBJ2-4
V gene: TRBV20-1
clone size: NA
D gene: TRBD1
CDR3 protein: CSATQGLAKNIQYF
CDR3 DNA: TGCAGTGCTACACAGGGGTTAGCCAAAAACATTCAGTACTTC

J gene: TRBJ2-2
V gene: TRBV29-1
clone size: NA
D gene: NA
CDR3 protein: CSVVGQTGELFF
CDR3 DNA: TGCAGCGTTGTGGGCCAAACCGGGGAGCTGTTTTTT

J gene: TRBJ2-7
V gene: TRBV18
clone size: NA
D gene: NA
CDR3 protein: CASSPQGKYEQYF
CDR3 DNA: TGTGCCAGCTCACCACAGGGGAAATACGAGCAGTACTTC

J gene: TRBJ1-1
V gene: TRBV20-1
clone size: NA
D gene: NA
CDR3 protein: CSARVMAATNTEAFF
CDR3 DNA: TGCAGTGCTAGAGTTATGGCCGCGACGAACACTGAAGCTTTCTTT

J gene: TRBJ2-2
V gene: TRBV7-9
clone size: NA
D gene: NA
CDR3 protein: CASQGLTGELFF
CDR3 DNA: TGTGCCAGCCAAGGCCTTACCGGGGAGCTGTTTTTT